This TCR beta chain stems from a study of T cell repertoires in cytomegalovirus infection. Turning to the study itself: Public TCR beta signature analysis indicated the presence of both CMV infection and matching HLA type. Study outcomes and limitations: Cumulative frequency of public TCR beta families picked out carriers of CMV plus the relevant HLA.

Each CDR3 protein gets one entry after TCRdb re-called the reads with MiXCR. The profile covers some 180,000 distinct CDR3 sequences, with about a tenth appearing a single time and about 4.6% taken by the ten largest. This clonotype was recorded at least ten times. Antigen unknown. Germline values: CDR1 ENHRY, CDR2 SYGVKD. The CDR3 spans 14 residues. V shed 3 bases, J shed 7 bases, and the junction held 4 bases outside the gene matches. The chain links TRBV10-3 to TRBJ2-1; 9 nucleotides agree with TRBD2. Sequenced input: PBMCs. This TCR was sampled from a human donor in good health (CMV status not recorded). Some clones in this sample may be carry-over from other donors' samples. CDR3 sequence (DNA): TGTGCCATCAGTGATGATAGCGGGAGTAATGAGCAGTTCTTC. Protein product: CAISDDSGSNEQFF.